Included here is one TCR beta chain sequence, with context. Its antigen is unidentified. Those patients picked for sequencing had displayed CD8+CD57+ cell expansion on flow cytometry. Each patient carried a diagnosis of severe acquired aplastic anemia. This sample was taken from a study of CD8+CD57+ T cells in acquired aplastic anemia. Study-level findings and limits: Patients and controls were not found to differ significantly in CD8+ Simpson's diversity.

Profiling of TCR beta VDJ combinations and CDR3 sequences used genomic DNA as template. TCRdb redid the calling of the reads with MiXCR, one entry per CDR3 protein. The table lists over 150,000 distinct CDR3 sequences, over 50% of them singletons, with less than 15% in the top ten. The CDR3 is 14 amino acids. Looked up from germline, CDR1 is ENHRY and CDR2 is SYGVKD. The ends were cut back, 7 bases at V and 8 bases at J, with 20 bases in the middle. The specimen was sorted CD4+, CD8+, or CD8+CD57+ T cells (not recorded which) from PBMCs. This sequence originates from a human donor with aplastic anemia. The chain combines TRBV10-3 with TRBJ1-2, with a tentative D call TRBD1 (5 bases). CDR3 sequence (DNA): TGTGCCATCACCGACCCAGGGAAGGCGGAAGGCTACACCTTC. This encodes CAITDPGKAEGYTF.